This entry concerns a single T cell receptor (beta chain). The sample belongs to a study of blood T cell repertoires in COVID-19. Sequencing used immunoSEQ multiplex PCR; TCRdb keeps in-frame clones, though not all of them. The table has under 250,000 clones, about four fifths seen once. Across about two dozen US areas, participants ranged in age from roughly 18 to 95 years. This CDR3 spans 16 amino acids. CDR1 is KGHDR and CDR2 is SFDVKD in the germline V gene. J was trimmed by 0 bases and V by 4 bases; bases with no gene match: 4. The V call is TRBV24-1, the J call TRBJ2-2; 7 bases agree with TRBD1. The clonotype originates from a woman in her thirties or forties with acute COVID-19. Specimen: PBMCs or T cells enriched from blood (not recorded which). As DNA, the CDR3 is TGTGCCACCAGTGACCACAGGGGCGCGAACACCGGGGAGCTGTTTTTT. Its translation: CATSDHRGANTGELFF.